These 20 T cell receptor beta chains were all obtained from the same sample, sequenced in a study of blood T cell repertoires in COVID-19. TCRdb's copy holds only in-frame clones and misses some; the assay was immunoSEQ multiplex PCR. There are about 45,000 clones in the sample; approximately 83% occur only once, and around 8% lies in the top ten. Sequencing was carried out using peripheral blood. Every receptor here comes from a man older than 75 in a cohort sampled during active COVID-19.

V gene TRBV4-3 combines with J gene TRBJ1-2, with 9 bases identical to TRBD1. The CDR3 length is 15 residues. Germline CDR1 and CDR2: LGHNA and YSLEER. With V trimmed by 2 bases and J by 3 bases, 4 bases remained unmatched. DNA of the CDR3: TGCGCCAGCAGCCAAAAGGGACAGGGAGACTATGGCTACACCTTC. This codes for CASSQKGQGDYGYTF.

CDR3 in amino acids: CASSGLAGTYEQYF. In DNA, the CDR3 is TGCGCCAGCAGCGGGCTAGCGGGGACCTACGAGCAGTACTTC. The V call is TRBV4-1, the J call TRBJ2-7; 9 bases fit TRBD2. From germline, CDR1 is MGHRA and CDR2 YSYEKL. There are 14 residues in the CDR3. V lost 5 bases, J lost 2 bases, and 4 bases stayed unmatched.

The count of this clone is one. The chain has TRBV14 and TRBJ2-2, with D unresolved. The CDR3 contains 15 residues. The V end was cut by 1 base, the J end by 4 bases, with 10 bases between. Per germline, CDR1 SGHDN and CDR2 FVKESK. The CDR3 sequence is CASSQGWPSTGELFF. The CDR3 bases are TGTGCCAGCAGCCAAGGCTGGCCTTCCACCGGGGAGCTGTTTTTT.

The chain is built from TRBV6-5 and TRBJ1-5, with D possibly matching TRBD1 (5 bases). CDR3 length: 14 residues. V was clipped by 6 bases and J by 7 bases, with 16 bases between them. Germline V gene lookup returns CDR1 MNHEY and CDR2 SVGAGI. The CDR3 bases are TGTGCCAGCAGCCTGGGGGGGGGTGGCCAGCCCCAGCATTTT. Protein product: CASSLGGGGQPQHF.

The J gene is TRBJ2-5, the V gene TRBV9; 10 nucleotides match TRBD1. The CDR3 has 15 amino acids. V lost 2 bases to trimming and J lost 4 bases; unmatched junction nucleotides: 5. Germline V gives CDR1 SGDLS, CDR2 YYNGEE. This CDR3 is CASSVGTGVGETQYF. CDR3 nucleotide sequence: TGTGCCAGCAGCGTCGGGACAGGGGTTGGAGAGACCCAGTACTTC.

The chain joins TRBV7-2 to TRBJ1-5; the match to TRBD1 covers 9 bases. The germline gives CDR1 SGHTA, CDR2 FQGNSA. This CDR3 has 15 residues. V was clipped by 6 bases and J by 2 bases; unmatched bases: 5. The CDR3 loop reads CASSLRTGGNQPQHF. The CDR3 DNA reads TGTGCCAGCAGTCTCCGGACAGGGGGCAATCAGCCCCAGCATTTT.

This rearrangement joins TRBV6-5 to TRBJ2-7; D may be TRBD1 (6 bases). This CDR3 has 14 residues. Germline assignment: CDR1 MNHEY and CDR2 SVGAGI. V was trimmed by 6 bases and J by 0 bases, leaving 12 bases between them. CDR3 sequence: CASSGGQSSYEQYF. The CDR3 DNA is TGTGCCAGCAGCGGAGGACAGAGCTCCTACGAGCAGTACTTC.

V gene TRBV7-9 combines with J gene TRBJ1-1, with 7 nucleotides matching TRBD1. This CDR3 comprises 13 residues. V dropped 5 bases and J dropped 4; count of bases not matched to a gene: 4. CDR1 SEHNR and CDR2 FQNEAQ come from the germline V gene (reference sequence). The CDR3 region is CASSAQGSTEAFF. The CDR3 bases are TGTGCCAGCAGCGCACAGGGGAGCACTGAAGCTTTCTTT.

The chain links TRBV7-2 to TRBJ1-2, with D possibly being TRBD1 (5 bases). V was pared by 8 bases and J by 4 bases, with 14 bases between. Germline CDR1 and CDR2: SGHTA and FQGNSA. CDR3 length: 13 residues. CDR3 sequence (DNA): TGTGCCAGCCTAGCGGGGCGAGGCTATGGCTACACCTTC. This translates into CASLAGRGYGYTF.

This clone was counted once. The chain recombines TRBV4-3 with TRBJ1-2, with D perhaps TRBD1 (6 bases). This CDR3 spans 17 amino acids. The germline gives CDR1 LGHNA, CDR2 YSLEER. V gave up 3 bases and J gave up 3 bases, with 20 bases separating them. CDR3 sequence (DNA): TGCGCCAGCAGCCACCTCACGGGACAACTGGGCCACTATGGCTACACCTTC. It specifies CASSHLTGQLGHYGYTF.

The CDR3 reads CASSPSSGGAAADTQYF. DNA of the CDR3: TGTGCCAGCAGCCCATCTAGCGGGGGGGCCGCGGCAGATACGCAGTATTTT. The chain employs TRBV13 and TRBJ2-3; 12 bases fit TRBD2. Germline values: CDR1 PRHDT, CDR2 FYEKMQ (reference sequence). The junction had 10 bases not matched to a gene; V was cut back by 5 bases and J by 4 bases. The CDR3 is 17 amino acids.

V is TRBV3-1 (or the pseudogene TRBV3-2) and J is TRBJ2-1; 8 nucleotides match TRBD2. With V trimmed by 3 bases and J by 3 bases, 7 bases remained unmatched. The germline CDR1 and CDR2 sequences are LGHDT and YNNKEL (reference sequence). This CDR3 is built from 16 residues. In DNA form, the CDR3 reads TGTGCCAGCAGCCATATAGCGGGGTCGGGCTACAATGAGCAGTTCTTC. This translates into CASSHIAGSGYNEQFF.

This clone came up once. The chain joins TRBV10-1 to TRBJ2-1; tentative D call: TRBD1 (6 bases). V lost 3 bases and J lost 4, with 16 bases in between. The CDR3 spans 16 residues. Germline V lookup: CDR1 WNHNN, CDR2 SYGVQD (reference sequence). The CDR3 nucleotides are TGCGCCAGCAGTGATAATGGGCAGGGGATATACAATGAGCAGTTCTTC. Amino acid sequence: CASSDNGQGIYNEQFF.

The CDR3 region has the DNA TGCAGCGTTTCCGGAGGGGACGTGAACACTGAAGCTTTCTTT. It is translated as CSVSGGDVNTEAFF. The chain uses TRBV29-1 and TRBJ1-1, with a possible D match to TRBD1 (5 bases). This CDR3 is built from 14 residues. The germline gives CDR1 SQVTM, CDR2 ANQGSEA. V was pared by 5 bases and J by 0 bases, with 13 bases between.

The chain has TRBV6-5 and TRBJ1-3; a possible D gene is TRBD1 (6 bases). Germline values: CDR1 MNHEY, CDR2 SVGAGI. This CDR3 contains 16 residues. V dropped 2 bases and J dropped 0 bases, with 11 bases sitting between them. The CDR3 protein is CASSYAQGFSGNTIYF. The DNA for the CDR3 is TGTGCCAGCAGTTACGCACAGGGCTTCTCTGGAAACACCATATATTTT.

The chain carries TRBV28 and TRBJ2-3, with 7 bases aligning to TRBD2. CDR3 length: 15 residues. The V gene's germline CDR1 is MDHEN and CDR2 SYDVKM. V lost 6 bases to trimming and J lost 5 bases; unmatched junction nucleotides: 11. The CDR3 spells CASSPWSGVRDTQYF. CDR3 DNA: TGTGCCAGCAGCCCATGGAGCGGGGTTAGAGATACGCAGTATTTT.

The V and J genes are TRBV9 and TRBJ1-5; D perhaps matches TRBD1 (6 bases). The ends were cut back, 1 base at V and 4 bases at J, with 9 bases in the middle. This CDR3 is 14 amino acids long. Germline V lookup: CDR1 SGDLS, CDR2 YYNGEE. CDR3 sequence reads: CASSVRGGNQPQHF. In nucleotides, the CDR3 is TGTGCCAGCAGCGTACGAGGGGGAAATCAGCCCCAGCATTTT. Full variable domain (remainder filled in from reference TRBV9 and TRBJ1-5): DSGVTQTPKHLITATGQRVTLRCSPRSGDLSVYWYQQSLDQGLQFLIQYYNGEERAKGNILERFSAQQFPDLHSELNLSSLELGDSALYFCASSVRGGNQPQHFGDGTRLSIL.

CDR3 residues: CASPSEKLFF. The CDR3 region has the DNA TGTGCCAGTCCTTCTGAAAAACTGTTTTTT. This chain connects TRBV25-1 to TRBJ1-4; D is ambiguous. This CDR3 has 10 residues. From germline, CDR1 is MGHDK and CDR2 SYGVNS. V dropped 9 bases and J dropped 7 bases, with 6 bases sitting between them.

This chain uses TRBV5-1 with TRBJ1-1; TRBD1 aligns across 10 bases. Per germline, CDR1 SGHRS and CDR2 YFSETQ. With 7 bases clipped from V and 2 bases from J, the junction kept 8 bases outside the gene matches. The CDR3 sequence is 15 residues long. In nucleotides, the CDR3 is TGCGCCAGCCGACCCCGGACAGGGGGTAACACTGAAGCTTTCTTT. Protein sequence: CASRPRTGGNTEAFF.

CDR3 amino acids: CASSLGVSNEKLFF. The CDR3 bases are TGCGCCAGCAGCTTGGGAGTGTCTAATGAAAAACTGTTTTTT. The chain employs TRBV5-1 and TRBJ1-4; D is unclear. The V end lost 0 bases, the J end lost 3 bases, and 6 bases lay between the germline ends. The CDR3 contains 14 residues. Germline CDR1 reads SGHRS; CDR2 reads YFSETQ.